This T cell receptor beta chain was recovered during a study of T cells after yellow fever vaccination. Findings of the study overall: CD4 and CD8 compartments shared a small share of clonotypes.

Each CDR3 protein gets one entry after TCRdb re-called the 5' RACE reads with MiXCR. The data show some 300,000 distinct CDR3 sequences, with around 8.6% seen just once and 3% to 4% held by the top ten. Germline V CDR1 and CDR2: MGHRA, YSYEKL. The CDR3 has 13 residues. V was pared by 1 base and J by 8 bases, with 11 bases between. As concerns this clonotype: Its specificity is not known.

This TCR was sampled from a man younger than 30 who received the YFV17D yellow fever vaccine. The chain has TRBV4-1 and TRBJ1-1; D uncertain. Sample: CD4+ T cells sorted from PBMCs, taken 5 days after the yellow fever booster vaccination. In nucleotides, the CDR3 is TGCGCCAGCAGCCAAGCTCCGAGAACAGAAGCTTTCTTT. Amino acid sequence: CASSQAPRTEAFF.